The clone carrying this T cell receptor (beta chain) turned up a few times. Its antigen is not identified. Likely unrecorded immune exposures existed in these nominally healthy donors. Germline V lookup: CDR1 MNHNS, CDR2 SASEGT. This CDR3 is 15 amino acids long. A multiplex PCR was run with 60 Vbeta primers and 13 Jbeta primers. Profiling relied on immunoSEQ multiplex PCR, and the TCRdb table lists in-frame clones only, not all of them. The table lists about 120,000 clones, about 78% of them singletons. The data were obtained in a study of cytomegalovirus exposure and HLA in healthy donors. General observations from the study: Through in vitro validation, three CMV-associated chains were shown to be specific for CMV antigens. A later analysis reported that several of the most significant clusters appeared to be linked to common viral pathogens, among them Epstein-Barr virus.

The V call is TRBV6-1, the J call TRBJ2-5, with 10 bases lining up with TRBD1. Near its end, the DNA agrees better with TRBJ2-7, so the J call may be wrong. The sample consisted of PBMCs. This clonotype was sampled from a woman aged 40 to 55 in good health and CMV-seropositive. CDR3 amino acids: CASSEVGQGSYEQYF. The CDR3 DNA reads TGTGCCAGCAGTGAAGTGGGACAGGGGTCCTACGAGCAGTACTTC.